The 10 T cell receptor beta chains in this list originate from one sample, sequenced in a study of Graves' ophthalmopathy and Graves' hyperthyroidism. For repertoire sequencing, the TCR beta CDR3 regions were amplified from RNA transcripts. RT-PCR was first run with HTBI primers, then multiplex PCR in a second round. Each CDR3 protein is one row after TCRdb ran MiXCR on the multiplex PCR reads. The sample shows about 1.2 million distinct CDR3 sequences, 35% to 45% of them seen only once. Specimen: peripheral blood or thyroid tissue (not recorded which). The receptors here all came from an adult man with Graves' hyperthyroidism.

This clonotype was observed many times. V and J are TRBV10-3 and TRBJ1-4; D is unresolved. Deletions cut 6 bases from V and 8 bases from J, with 10 bases between. The CDR3 runs to 12 residues. In germline, CDR1 is ENHRY, CDR2 SYGVKD. The CDR3 loop reads CAISLHGEKLFF. CDR3 in DNA: TGTGCCATCAGCCTACACGGGGAAAAACTGTTTTTT.

This clonotype was detected a few times. V is TRBV6-5 and J is TRBJ2-2; 9 bases fit TRBD2. Germline-derived CDR1 and CDR2 are MNHEY and SVGAGI. This CDR3 is 18 amino acids long. Trimming cost V 0 bases and J 3 bases; bases outside gene matches: 8. CDR3 sequence: CASSYSRPSGAHTGELFF. CDR3 DNA: TGTGCCAGCAGTTACTCGAGACCTAGCGGGGCCCACACCGGGGAGCTGTTTTTT.

This clonotype was recorded at least ten times. The chain recombines TRBV29-1 with TRBJ2-7; 8 nucleotides agree with TRBD2. CDR3 size: 16 residues. Germline loops: CDR1 SQVTM, CDR2 ANQGSEA. V lost 0 bases to trimming and J lost 3 bases; unmatched junction nucleotides: 10. CDR3 bases: TGCAGCGTTGAAGACCAGGTGACTAGCGCAAACTACGAGCAGTACTTC. As protein: CSVEDQVTSANYEQYF.

The genes are TRBV7-8 and TRBJ2-7, with a weak D call TRBD1 (5 bases). Germline V gene lookup returns CDR1 SGHVS and CDR2 FQNEAQ. V was pared by 6 bases and J by 3 bases, with 9 bases between. The CDR3 totals 12 residues. CDR3 region: CASRGLLYEQYF. The CDR3 DNA reads TGTGCCAGCAGGGGGCTTCTCTACGAGCAGTACTTC. Full variable domain (outside the CDR3, taken from reference TRBV7-8 and TRBJ2-7): GAGVSQSPRYKVAKRGQDVALRCDPISGHVSLFWYQQALGQGPEFLTYFQNEAQLDKSGLPSDRFFAERPEGSVSTLKIQRTQQEDSAVYLCASRGLLYEQYFGPGTRLTVT.

This clonotype appeared a single time. This sequence may be a read error, since a much larger clone differs from it by one base. The gene calls are TRBV7-9 and TRBJ2-5; D is possibly TRBD2 (6 bases). The CDR3 sequence is 13 residues long. Germline V gene data show CDR1 as SEHNR and CDR2 as FQNEAQ (reference sequence). The CDR3 reads CASIPAGRETRYF. The CDR3 DNA is TGTGCCAGCATCCCCGCGGGGCGCGAGACCCGGTACTTC. The full variable domain, rest sourced from reference TRBV7-9 and TRBJ2-5, is DTGVSQNPRHKITKRGQNVTFRCDPISEHNRLYWYRQTLGQGPEFLTYFQNEAQLEKSRLLSDRFSAERPKGSFSTLEIQRTEQGDSAMYLCASIPAGRETRYFGPGTRLLVL.

This clonotype came up many times. The chain links TRBV14 to TRBJ1-2; D gene uncertain. The germline gives CDR1 SGHDN, CDR2 FVKESK. The CDR3 is 16 residues long. Trimming left V 4 bases short and J 3 bases short, with 18 bases between. The CDR3 is CASSPVPRPTDYGYTF. The CDR3 bases are TGTGCCAGCAGCCCGGTTCCGAGGCCGACTGACTATGGCTACACCTTC. The full variable domain, in which reference TRBV14 and TRBJ1-2 provide the parts outside the CDR3, is EAGVTQFPSHSVIEKGQTVTLRCDPISGHDNLYWYRRVMGKEIKFLLHFVKESKQDESGMPNNRFLAERTGGTYSTLKVQPAELEDSGVYFCASSPVPRPTDYGYTFGSGTRLTVV.

Worth noting for this clonotype: It may be a read error: a sequence one base away is much more abundant. The chain recombines TRBV2 with TRBJ1-2, with 7 bases lining up with TRBD1. Looked up from germline, CDR1 is SNHLY and CDR2 is FYNNEI. This CDR3 has 14 residues. V lost 6 bases to trimming and J lost 6 bases; unmatched junction nucleotides: 10. DNA for the CDR3: TGTGCCAGCAGGCCCGACGGACAGGTGAATGGCTACACCTTC. It translates to CASRPDGQVNGYTF. The full variable domain, completed using reference TRBV2 and TRBJ1-2, is EPEVTQTPSHQVTQMGQEVILRCVPISNHLYFYWYRQILGQKVEFLVSFYNNEISEKSEIFDDQFSVERPDGSNFTLKIRSTKLEDSAMYFCASRPDGQVNGYTFGSGTRLTVV.

This chain connects TRBV6-5 to TRBJ2-7; D perhaps matches TRBD1 (6 bases). CDR1 is MNHEY, CDR2 SVGAGI, per germline. V lost 8 bases to trimming and J lost 3 bases, with 14 bases between them. This CDR3 is built from 13 residues. In DNA, the CDR3 is TGTGCCAGCGGGGGCAGGGGAATCTACGAGCAGTACTTC. Its translation is CASGGRGIYEQYF.

In this sample, this clonotype turned up many times. V usage is TRBV24-1 and J usage is TRBJ2-5; D may be TRBD1 (6 bases). Germline V CDR1 and CDR2: KGHDR, SFDVKD. The CDR3 runs 15 residues. V was trimmed by 1 base and J by 5 bases, leaving 13 bases between them. CDR3 DNA sequence: TGTGCCACCAGTGATTTCGCAGGGGCCCGGGAGACCCAGTACTTC. Translating it yields CATSDFAGARETQYF.

This clonotype occurred many times. The V gene is TRBV10-3, the J gene TRBJ1-1; D unclear. From germline, CDR1 is ENHRY and CDR2 SYGVKD. The CDR3 is 15 amino acids. Trimming removed 3 bases at V and 0 bases at J, with 11 bases between. DNA for the CDR3: TGTGCCATCAGTGACCCGGGCAGCATGAACACTGAAGCTTTCTTT. It yields the protein CAISDPGSMNTEAFF.